This TCR beta chain was observed in a study of blood T cell repertoires in COVID-19. Study-level information: T cells, B-cell-depleted T cells, or PBMCs provided the cDNA or gDNA that served as material.

Per the original data handling: Reference gene primers were amplified, and this amplification served to estimate nucleated cell counts. The protocol was immunoSEQ multiplex PCR, while the TCRdb copy is restricted to in-frame clones and leaves out a portion. D and trimming come from the DNA, and the V and J calls and clone size come from that table. The data show 400,000 or so clones, with around 87% seen just once and 2.5% to 3.5% held by the top ten. Trimming left V 2 bases short and J 4 bases short, with 12 bases between. The germline CDR1 and CDR2 sequences are SGHRS and YFSETQ. This CDR3 contains 14 residues.

The sequenced sample was peripheral blood. The chain employs TRBV5-1 and TRBJ2-5; unclear D gene. This clonotype was obtained from a human donor in a cohort sampled during active COVID-19. The CDR3, as DNA: TGCGCCAGCAGCTTAGGAGAGGTCGGAGAGACCCAGTACTTC. Residues: CASSLGEVGETQYF.